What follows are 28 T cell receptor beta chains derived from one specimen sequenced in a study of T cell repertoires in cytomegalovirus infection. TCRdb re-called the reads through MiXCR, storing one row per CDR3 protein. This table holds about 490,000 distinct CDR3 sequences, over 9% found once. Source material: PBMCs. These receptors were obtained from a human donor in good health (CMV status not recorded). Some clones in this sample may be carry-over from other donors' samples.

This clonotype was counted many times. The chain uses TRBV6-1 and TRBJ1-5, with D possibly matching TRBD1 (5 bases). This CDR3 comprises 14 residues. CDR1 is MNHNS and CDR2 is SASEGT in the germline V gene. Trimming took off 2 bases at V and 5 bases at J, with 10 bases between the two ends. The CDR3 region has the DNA TGTGCCAGCAGTGAAAACAGGCCTGATCAGCCCCAGCATTTT. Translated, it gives CASSENRPDQPQHF.

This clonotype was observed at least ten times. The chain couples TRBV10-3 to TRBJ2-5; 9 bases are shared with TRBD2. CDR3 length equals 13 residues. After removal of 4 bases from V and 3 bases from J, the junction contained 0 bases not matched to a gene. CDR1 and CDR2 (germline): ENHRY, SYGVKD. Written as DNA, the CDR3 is TGTGCCATCAGTGGGACTAGCGAAGAGACCCAGTACTTC. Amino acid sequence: CAISGTSEETQYF.

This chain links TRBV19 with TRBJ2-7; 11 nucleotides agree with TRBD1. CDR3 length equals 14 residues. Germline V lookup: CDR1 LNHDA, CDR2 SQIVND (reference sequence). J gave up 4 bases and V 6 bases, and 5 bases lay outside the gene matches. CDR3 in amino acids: CASRLGQGAYEQYF. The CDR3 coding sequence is TGTGCCAGTAGACTCGGACAGGGGGCGTACGAGCAGTACTTC.

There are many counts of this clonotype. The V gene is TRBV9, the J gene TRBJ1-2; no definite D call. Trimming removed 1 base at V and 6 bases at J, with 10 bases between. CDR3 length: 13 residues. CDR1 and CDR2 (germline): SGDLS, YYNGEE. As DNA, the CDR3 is TGTGCCAGCAGCGTAAAGAGTGGTGATGGCTACACCTTC. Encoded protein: CASSVKSGDGYTF.

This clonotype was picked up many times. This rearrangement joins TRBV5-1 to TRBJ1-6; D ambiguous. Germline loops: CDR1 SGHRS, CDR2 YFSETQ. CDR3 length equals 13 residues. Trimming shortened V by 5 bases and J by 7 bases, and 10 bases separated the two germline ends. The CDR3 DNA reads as TGCGCCAGCAGACGGGCCGTCAATTCACCCCTCCACTTT. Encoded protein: CASRRAVNSPLHF.

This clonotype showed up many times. The DNA for the CDR3 is TGTGCCAGCAGCCGGAGGGATTCAGATACGCAGTATTTT. Amino acids: CASSRRDSDTQYF. The chain links TRBV14 to TRBJ2-3, with D maybe TRBD2 (6 bases). Germline values: CDR1 SGHDN, CDR2 FVKESK. Trimming shortened V by 4 bases and J by 4 bases, and 9 bases separated the two germline ends. This CDR3 spans 13 amino acids.

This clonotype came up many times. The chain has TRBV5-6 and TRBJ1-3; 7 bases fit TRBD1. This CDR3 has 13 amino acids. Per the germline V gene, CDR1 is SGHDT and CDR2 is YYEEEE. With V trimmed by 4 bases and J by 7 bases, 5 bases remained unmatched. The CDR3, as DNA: TGTGCCAGCAGCCCAGGGACAGAGAACACCATATATTTT. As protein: CASSPGTENTIYF.

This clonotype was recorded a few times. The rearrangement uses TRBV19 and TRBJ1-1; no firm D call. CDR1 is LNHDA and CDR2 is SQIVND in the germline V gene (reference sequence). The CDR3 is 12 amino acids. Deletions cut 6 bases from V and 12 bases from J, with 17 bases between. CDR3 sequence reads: CASSSRASSSFF. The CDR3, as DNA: TGTGCCAGTAGCAGTCGAGCCTCTAGCTCTTTCTTT.

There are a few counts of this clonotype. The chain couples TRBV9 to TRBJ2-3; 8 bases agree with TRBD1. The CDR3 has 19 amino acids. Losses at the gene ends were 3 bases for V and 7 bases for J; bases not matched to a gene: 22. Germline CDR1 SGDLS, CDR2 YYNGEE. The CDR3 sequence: CASSGRGQATPDNRNTQYF. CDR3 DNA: TGTGCCAGCAGCGGGCGGGGACAGGCTACCCCAGATAACAGGAATACGCAGTATTTT.

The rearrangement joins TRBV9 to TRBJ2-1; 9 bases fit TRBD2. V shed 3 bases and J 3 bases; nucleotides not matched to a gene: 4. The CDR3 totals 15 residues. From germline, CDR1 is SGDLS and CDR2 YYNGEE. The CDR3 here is CASSAAGGDYNEQFF. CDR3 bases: TGTGCCAGCAGCGCCGCGGGGGGGGACTACAATGAGCAGTTCTTC.

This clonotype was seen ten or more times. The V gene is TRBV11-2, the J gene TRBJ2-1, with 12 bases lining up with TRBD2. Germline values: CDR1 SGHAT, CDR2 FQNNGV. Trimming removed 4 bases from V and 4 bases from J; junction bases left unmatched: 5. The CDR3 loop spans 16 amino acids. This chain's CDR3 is CASSYLAGGRYNEQFF. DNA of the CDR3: TGTGCCAGCAGCTACCTAGCGGGGGGGCGATACAATGAGCAGTTCTTC.

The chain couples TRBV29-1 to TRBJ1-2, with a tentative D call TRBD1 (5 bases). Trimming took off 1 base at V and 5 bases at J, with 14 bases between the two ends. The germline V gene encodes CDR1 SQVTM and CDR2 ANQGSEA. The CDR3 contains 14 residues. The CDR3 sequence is CSVEARDRGYGYTF. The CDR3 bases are TGCAGCGTTGAAGCTCGTGACCGGGGGTATGGCTACACCTTC.

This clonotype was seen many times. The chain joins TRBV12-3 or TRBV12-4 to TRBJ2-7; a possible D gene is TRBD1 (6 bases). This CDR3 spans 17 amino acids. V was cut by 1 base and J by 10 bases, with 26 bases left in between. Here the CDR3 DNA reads TGTGCCAGCAGTTTAGAATGGACAGCAGTCCGTGCCAGAGTCCAGTACTTC. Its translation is CASSLEWTAVRARVQYF.

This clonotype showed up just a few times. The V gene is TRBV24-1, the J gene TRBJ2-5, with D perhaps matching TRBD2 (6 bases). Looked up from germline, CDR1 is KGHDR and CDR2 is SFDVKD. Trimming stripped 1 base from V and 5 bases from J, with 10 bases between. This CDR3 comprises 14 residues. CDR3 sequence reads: CATSDLYGGETQYF. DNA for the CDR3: TGTGCCACCAGTGATTTATATGGGGGGGAGACCCAGTACTTC.

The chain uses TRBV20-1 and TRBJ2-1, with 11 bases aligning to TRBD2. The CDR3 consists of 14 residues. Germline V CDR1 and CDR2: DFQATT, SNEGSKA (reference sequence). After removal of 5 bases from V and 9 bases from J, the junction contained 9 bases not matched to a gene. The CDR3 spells CSAPSGGPNIEQFF. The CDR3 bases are TGCAGTGCTCCTAGCGGGGGGCCCAACATTGAGCAGTTCTTC.

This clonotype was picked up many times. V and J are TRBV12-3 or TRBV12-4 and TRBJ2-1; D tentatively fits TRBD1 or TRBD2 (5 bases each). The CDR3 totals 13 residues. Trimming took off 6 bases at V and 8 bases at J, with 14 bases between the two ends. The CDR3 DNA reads TGTGCCAGCAGGCTAGGGGTGGAGGATGAGCAGTTCTTC. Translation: CASRLGVEDEQFF.

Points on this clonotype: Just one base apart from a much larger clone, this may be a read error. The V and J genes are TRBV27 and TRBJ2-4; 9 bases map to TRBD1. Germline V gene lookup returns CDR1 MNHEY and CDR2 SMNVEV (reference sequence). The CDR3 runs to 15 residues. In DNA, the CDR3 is TGTGCCAGCAGTTTAGCAGCGCGGGGACAGGGCATTCGGTACTTC. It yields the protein CASSLAARGQGIRYF.

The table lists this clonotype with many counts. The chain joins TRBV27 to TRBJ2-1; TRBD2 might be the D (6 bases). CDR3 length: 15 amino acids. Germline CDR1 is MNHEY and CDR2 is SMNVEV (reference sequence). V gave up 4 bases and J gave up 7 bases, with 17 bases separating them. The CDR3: CASSSPGEARNEQFF. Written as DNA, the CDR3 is TGTGCCAGCAGTTCCCCCGGGGAGGCACGGAATGAGCAGTTCTTC.

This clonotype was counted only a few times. Here the CDR3 DNA reads TGCAGCGCCCCGGACAGACAAGAGACCCAGTACTTC. Residues: CSAPDRQETQYF. The rearrangement joins TRBV29-1 to TRBJ2-5, with D perhaps TRBD1 (6 bases). V was shortened by 7 bases and J by 2 bases, with 11 bases between the two germline ends. The length of the CDR3 is 12 residues. CDR1 and CDR2 from the germline V gene are SQVTM and ANQGSEA.

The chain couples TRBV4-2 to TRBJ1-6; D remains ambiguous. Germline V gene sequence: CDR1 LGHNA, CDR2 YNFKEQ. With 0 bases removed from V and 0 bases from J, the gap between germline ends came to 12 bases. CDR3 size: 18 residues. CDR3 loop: CASSQDRPGSSYNSPLHF. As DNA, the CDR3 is TGTGCCAGCAGCCAAGATCGGCCCGGGAGCTCCTATAATTCACCCCTCCACTTT.

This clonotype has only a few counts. CDR3 sequence reads: CASGGTSNYGYTF. In nucleotides, the CDR3 is TGTGCTAGTGGGGGGACTTCTAACTATGGCTACACCTTC. V is TRBV12-5 and J is TRBJ1-2; maybe TRBD1 (5 bases). Looked up from germline, CDR1 is LGHNT and CDR2 is FRNRAP. The V end was cut by 6 bases, the J end by 0 bases, with 8 bases between. This CDR3 comprises 13 residues. Combining the CDR3 with reference TRBV12-5 and TRBJ1-2 gives the whole variable domain DARVTQTPRHKVTEMGQEVTMRCQPILGHNTVFWYRQTMMQGLELLAYFRNRAPLDDSGMPKDRFSAEMPDATLATLKIQPSEPRDSAVYFCASGGTSNYGYTFGSGTRLTVV.

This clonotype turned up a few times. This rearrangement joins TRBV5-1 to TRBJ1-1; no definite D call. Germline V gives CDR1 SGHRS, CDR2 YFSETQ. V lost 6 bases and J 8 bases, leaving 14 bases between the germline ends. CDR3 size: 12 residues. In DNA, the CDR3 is TGCGCCAGCAACCGAGACCCGGGAGAAGCTTTCTTT. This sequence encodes CASNRDPGEAFF. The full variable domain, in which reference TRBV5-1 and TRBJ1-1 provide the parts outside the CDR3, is KAGVTQTPRYLIKTRGQQVTLSCSPISGHRSVSWYQQTPGQGLQFLFEYFSETQRNKGNFPGRFSGRQFSNSRSEMNVSTLELGDSALYLCASNRDPGEAFFGQGTRLTVV.

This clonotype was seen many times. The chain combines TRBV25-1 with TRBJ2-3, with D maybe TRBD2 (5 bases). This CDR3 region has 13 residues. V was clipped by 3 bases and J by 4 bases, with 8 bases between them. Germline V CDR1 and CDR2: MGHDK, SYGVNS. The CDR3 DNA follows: TGTGCCAGCAGTGACGGGATCTCAGATACGCAGTATTTT. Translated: CASSDGISDTQYF.

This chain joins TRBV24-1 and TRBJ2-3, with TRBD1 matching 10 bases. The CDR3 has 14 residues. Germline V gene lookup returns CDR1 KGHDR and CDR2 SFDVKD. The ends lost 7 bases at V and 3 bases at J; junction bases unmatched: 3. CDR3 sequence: CATRGQGVTDTQYF. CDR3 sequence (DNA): TGTGCCACCAGAGGACAGGGGGTTACAGATACGCAGTATTTT.

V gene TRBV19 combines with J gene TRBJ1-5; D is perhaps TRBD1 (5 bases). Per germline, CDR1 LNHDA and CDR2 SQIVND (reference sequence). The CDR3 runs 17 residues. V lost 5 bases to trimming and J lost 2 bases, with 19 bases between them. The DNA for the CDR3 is TGTGCCAGTAGTCGGAGAGGCGGGGGGGACGGCAATCAGCCCCAGCATTTT. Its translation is CASSRRGGGDGNQPQHF.

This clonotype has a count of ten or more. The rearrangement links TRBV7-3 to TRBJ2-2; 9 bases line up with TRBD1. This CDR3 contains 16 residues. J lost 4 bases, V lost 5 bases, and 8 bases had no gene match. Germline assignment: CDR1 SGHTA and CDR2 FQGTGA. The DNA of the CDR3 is TGTGCCAGCAGCCCACAGGGGGCGCGTAGCACCGGGGAGCTGTTTTTT. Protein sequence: CASSPQGARSTGELFF.

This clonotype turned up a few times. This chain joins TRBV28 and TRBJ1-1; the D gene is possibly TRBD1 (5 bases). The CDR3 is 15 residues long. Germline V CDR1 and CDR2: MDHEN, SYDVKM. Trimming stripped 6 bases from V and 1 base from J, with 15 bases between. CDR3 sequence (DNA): TGTGCCAGCAGCCCTCCCAGGGTAGGGAACACTGAAGCTTTCTTT. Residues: CASSPPRVGNTEAFF.

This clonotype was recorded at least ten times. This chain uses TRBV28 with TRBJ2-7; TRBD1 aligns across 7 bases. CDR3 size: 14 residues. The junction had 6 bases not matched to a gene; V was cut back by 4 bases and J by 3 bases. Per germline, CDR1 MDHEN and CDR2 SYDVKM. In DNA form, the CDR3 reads TGTGCCAGCAGTTACAGGGACAGCTTCTACGAGCAGTACTTC. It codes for CASSYRDSFYEQYF.